Listed here are 23 T cell receptor beta chains from one sample, sequenced in a study of blood T cell repertoires in COVID-19. The method was immunoSEQ multiplex PCR; TCRdb's version includes in-frame clones alone and lacks a portion of them. Of about 67,000 clones listed, 60% to 80% were seen once; the top ten hold approximately 6.8%. Material for sequencing was peripheral blood. The receptors come from a woman in her sixties or seventies with acute or convalescent COVID-19.

This chain connects TRBV3-1 (or the pseudogene TRBV3-2) to TRBJ1-6; D remains ambiguous. The CDR3 sequence is 14 residues long. Trimming took 0 bases from V and 14 from J, leaving 14 bases between them. In germline, CDR1 is LGHDT, CDR2 YNNKEL (reference sequence). CDR3 protein: CASSQDPSVPTLHF. The CDR3 DNA sequence: TGTGCCAGCAGCCAAGACCCATCGGTCCCGACCCTCCACTTT.

The chain has TRBV21-1 and TRBJ2-3; the table's D call TRBD1 went unverified against the DNA. TRBV21-1 is a pseudogene. This CDR3 is 17 amino acids long. For the CDR3, the DNA is TGTGCCAGCAGCTCCATTCGGGACAGGGGTGGCGCAGATACGCAGTATTTT. It encodes CASSSIRDRGGADTQYF.

The chain joins TRBV6-6 to TRBJ2-3; 9 bases agree with TRBD2. This CDR3 spans 16 amino acids. Trimming took 6 bases from V and 2 from J; bases not matched to a gene: 9. Looked up from germline, CDR1 is MNHNY and CDR2 is SVGAGI (reference sequence). CDR3 in DNA: TGTGCCAGCAGGGATCGGAGCGGGGGGCCCACAGATACGCAGTATTTT. It encodes CASRDRSGGPTDTQYF.

The chain has TRBV6-1 and TRBJ2-3; 9 bases align to TRBD1. This CDR3 has 15 amino acids. J lost 5 bases, V lost 1 base, and 4 bases had no gene match. Per germline, CDR1 MNHNS and CDR2 SASEGT. The CDR3 here is CASSEEGTGLDTQYF. CDR3 in DNA: TGTGCCAGCAGTGAAGAAGGGACAGGGCTAGATACGCAGTATTTT.

The V gene is TRBV5-1, the J gene TRBJ1-5, with 12 bases that match TRBD1. This CDR3 is built from 15 residues. Germline CDR1 is SGHRS and CDR2 is YFSETQ. The V and J ends lost 4 bases and 4 bases, in that order; junction bases with no gene match: 3. DNA for the CDR3: TGCGCCAGCAGCCCGGGACAGGGGGCAAATCAGCCCCAGCATTTT. Residues: CASSPGQGANQPQHF.

This clone was counted a few times. The CDR3 is CASSPRTSGGALYNEQFF. DNA for the CDR3: TGTGCCAGCAGCCCGAGGACTAGCGGGGGGGCTCTATACAATGAGCAGTTCTTC. The rearrangement links TRBV13 to TRBJ2-1, with TRBD2 identical over 15 bases. Germline CDR1 and CDR2: PRHDT and FYEKMQ (reference sequence). The CDR3 has 18 amino acids. Trimming took 5 bases from V and 4 from J; bases not matched to a gene: 9.

The chain's CDR3 is CASSSGRQYEQYF. In DNA, the CDR3 is TGTGCCAGCAGCTCCGGGAGACAGTACGAGCAGTACTTC. The V gene is TRBV11-2, the J gene TRBJ2-7; D may be TRBD2 (6 bases). Germline V gives CDR1 SGHAT, CDR2 FQNNGV. V gave up 4 bases and J gave up 4 bases, with 11 bases separating them. CDR3 length equals 13 residues.

This chain links TRBV10-2 with TRBJ2-7; TRBD1 aligns across 7 bases. The CDR3 runs to 13 residues. V lost 6 bases, J lost 2 bases, and 4 bases stayed unmatched. Germline V gene data show CDR1 as WSHSY and CDR2 as SAAADI. DNA for the CDR3: TGCGCCAGCAGATTCGGGACAGCCTACGAGCAGTACTTC. Translation gives CASRFGTAYEQYF.

The gene calls are TRBV2 and TRBJ2-5, with 8 bases that match TRBD1. V lost 6 bases, J lost 2 bases, and 5 bases stayed unmatched. Germline V gene data show CDR1 as SNHLY and CDR2 as FYNNEI. The CDR3 consists of 14 residues. The DNA of the CDR3 is TGTGCCAGCAGCCTCCGACAGGGGCAAGAGACCCAGTACTTC. Protein sequence: CASSLRQGQETQYF.

The chain recombines TRBV6-2 or TRBV6-3 with TRBJ2-1; 11 bases match TRBD2. With 0 bases clipped from V and 8 bases from J, the junction kept 6 bases outside the gene matches. The CDR3 is 16 amino acids. The germline gives CDR1 MNHEY, CDR2 SVGEGT. The CDR3 DNA is TGTGCCAGCAGTTACTCGATTAGCGGGGGGGCGGATGAGCAGTTCTTC. It yields the protein CASSYSISGGADEQFF.

This clone came up a few times. In DNA, the CDR3 is TGTGCCAGCAGTTTTGGAGTCAACTACGAGCAGTACTTC. Amino acids: CASSFGVNYEQYF. The chain couples TRBV12-3 or TRBV12-4 to TRBJ2-7; D is unresolved. Between the trimmed V and J ends, which lost 3 bases and 3 bases, there was a span of 9 bases. The CDR3 length is 13 residues.

This rearrangement joins TRBV5-6 to TRBJ1-2; D gene unclear. This CDR3 spans 14 amino acids. Trimming left V 0 bases short and J 4 bases short, with 10 bases between. From germline, CDR1 is SGHDT and CDR2 YYEEEE. The CDR3, as DNA: TGTGCCAGCAGCTTGGGCAGACTAGTCTATGGCTACACCTTC. Residues: CASSLGRLVYGYTF.

The J gene is TRBJ1-1, the V gene TRBV4-1; TRBD1 aligns across 8 bases. Germline CDR1 reads MGHRA; CDR2 reads YSYEKL. CDR3 length: 16 amino acids. J gave up 3 bases and V 4 bases, and 10 bases lay outside the gene matches. CDR3 bases: TGCGCCAGCAGCCCCGGTGGAAACAGGGGGGACACTGAAGCTTTCTTT. Translating it yields CASSPGGNRGDTEAFF.

The chain links TRBV4-1 to TRBJ1-1; 9 bases match TRBD1. Germline V gene sequence: CDR1 MGHRA, CDR2 YSYEKL. The CDR3 is made up of 15 amino acids. J was trimmed by 5 bases and V by 3 bases; bases with no gene match: 7. The CDR3 bases are TGCGCCAGCAGCCACCCGGGACAGGGAATGACTGAAGCTTTCTTT. Protein sequence: CASSHPGQGMTEAFF.

In its sample, this clone was seen once. The sample carries other DNA sequences with the same CDR3. The rearrangement joins TRBV11-2 to TRBJ1-6, with 8 positions matching TRBD1. This CDR3 spans 14 amino acids. Germline loops: CDR1 SGHAT, CDR2 FQNNGV. V trimming: 2 bases; J trimming: 10 bases; junction bases outside the gene matches: 4. Written as DNA, the CDR3 is TGTGCCAGCAGCTTAAGACAGGGGAACTCACCCCTCCACTTT. This codes for CASSLRQGNSPLHF.

The chain links TRBV4-1 to TRBJ2-7; 7 nucleotides align to TRBD1. V gave up 1 base and J gave up 4 bases; unmatched junction bases: 7. The CDR3 loop spans 15 amino acids. Germline V lookup: CDR1 MGHRA, CDR2 YSYEKL. Here the CDR3 DNA reads TGCGCCAGCAGCCAAGTCCCCGAGGGACAGTACGAGCAGTACTTC. Its protein product is CASSQVPEGQYEQYF.

V usage is TRBV3-1 (or the pseudogene TRBV3-2) and J usage is TRBJ2-7; D may be TRBD2 (6 bases). Deletions cut 4 bases from V and 5 bases from J, with 18 bases between. The CDR3 is 15 residues long. CDR1 LGHDT and CDR2 YNNKEL come from the germline V gene (reference sequence). CDR3 residues: CASSLPGLEVNEQYF. The DNA of the CDR3 is TGTGCCAGCAGCCTCCCGGGACTGGAGGTGAACGAGCAGTACTTC.

V usage is TRBV7-2 and J usage is TRBJ2-3; tentatively, D is TRBD2 (6 bases). This CDR3 is 16 amino acids long. Germline CDR1 reads SGHTA; CDR2 reads FQGNSA. V lost 2 bases and J lost 2, with 14 bases in between. The CDR3: CASSLLGGGLTDTQYF. The CDR3 DNA is TGTGCCAGCAGCTTACTGGGGGGAGGACTCACAGATACGCAGTATTTT. Together with reference TRBV7-2 and TRBJ2-3, the CDR3 gives the full variable domain: GAGVSQSPSNKVTEKGKDVELRCDPISGHTALYWYRQSLGQGLEFLIYFQGNSAPDKSGLPSDRFSAERTGGSVSTLTIQRTQQEDSAVYLCASSLLGGGLTDTQYFGPGTRLTVL.

The CDR3 reads CASSPQGAVLWVEFF. DNA of the CDR3: TGTGCCAGCAGTCCTCAGGGGGCGGTGTTGTGGGTCGAGTTCTTC. The genes are TRBV6-5 and TRBJ2-1; 8 bases line up with TRBD1. This CDR3 region has 15 residues. Germline loops: CDR1 MNHEY, CDR2 SVGAGI. The junction had 17 bases not matched to a gene; V was cut back by 5 bases and J by 14 bases.

The chain combines TRBV7-2 with TRBJ2-7, with 7 bases fitting TRBD1. V trimming: 5 bases; J trimming: 2 bases; junction bases outside the gene matches: 6. Germline V gene lookup returns CDR1 SGHTA and CDR2 FQGNSA. The CDR3 runs 14 residues. The CDR3 region has the DNA TGTGCCAGCAGCGCCGCAGGGGGACCCTACGAGCAGTACTTC. Protein sequence: CASSAAGGPYEQYF. Using reference TRBV7-2 and TRBJ2-7 for the parts outside the CDR3, the full variable domain is GAGVSQSPSNKVTEKGKDVELRCDPISGHTALYWYRQSLGQGLEFLIYFQGNSAPDKSGLPSDRFSAERTGGSVSTLTIQRTQQEDSAVYLCASSAAGGPYEQYFGPGTRLTVT.

The chain couples TRBV6-6 to TRBJ1-1; 8 nucleotides line up with TRBD1. This CDR3 region has 14 residues. The V and J ends lost 8 bases and 5 bases, in that order; junction bases with no gene match: 10. Germline V gene sequence: CDR1 MNHNY, CDR2 SVGAGI (reference sequence). The CDR3 protein is CASGGQGLRTEAFF. The CDR3 bases are TGTGCCAGCGGCGGACAGGGCCTTAGGACTGAAGCTTTCTTT.

The chain links TRBV15 to TRBJ1-1, with D uncertain. The germline V and J ends were trimmed by 0 bases and 4 bases, with 9 bases remaining between them. Per the germline V gene, CDR1 is LNHNV and CDR2 is YYDKDF (reference sequence). The length of the CDR3 is 14 residues. CDR3 in DNA: TGTGCCACCAGCAGAGATCGCGCAATCACTGAAGCTTTCTTT. Amino acids: CATSRDRAITEAFF.

The chain couples TRBV7-9 to TRBJ1-2; TRBD1 matches at 12 bases. From germline, CDR1 is SEHNR and CDR2 FQNEAQ (reference sequence). The CDR3 contains 16 residues. J was trimmed by 7 bases and V by 6 bases; bases with no gene match: 12. In DNA form, the CDR3 reads TGTGCCAGCAGTGCCGGGACAGGGGGCGCCAACGGTGGCTACACCTTC. Amino acids: CASSAGTGGANGGYTF.